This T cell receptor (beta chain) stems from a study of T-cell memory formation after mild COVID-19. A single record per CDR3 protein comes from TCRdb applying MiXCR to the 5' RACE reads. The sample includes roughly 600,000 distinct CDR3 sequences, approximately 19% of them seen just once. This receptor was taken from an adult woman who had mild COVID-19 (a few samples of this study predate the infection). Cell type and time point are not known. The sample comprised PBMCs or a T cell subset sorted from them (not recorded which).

CDR3 DNA: TGTGCCAGCAGTTTACAGGGGAAAGAGACCCAGTACTTC. This encodes CASSLQGKETQYF. The chain carries TRBV6-6 and TRBJ2-5; 7 bases map to TRBD1. Germline lookup yields CDR1 MNHNY and CDR2 SVGAGI (reference sequence). CDR3 size: 13 residues. The J segment lost 3 bases and the V segment lost 4 bases, leaving 2 bases of the junction unmatched.